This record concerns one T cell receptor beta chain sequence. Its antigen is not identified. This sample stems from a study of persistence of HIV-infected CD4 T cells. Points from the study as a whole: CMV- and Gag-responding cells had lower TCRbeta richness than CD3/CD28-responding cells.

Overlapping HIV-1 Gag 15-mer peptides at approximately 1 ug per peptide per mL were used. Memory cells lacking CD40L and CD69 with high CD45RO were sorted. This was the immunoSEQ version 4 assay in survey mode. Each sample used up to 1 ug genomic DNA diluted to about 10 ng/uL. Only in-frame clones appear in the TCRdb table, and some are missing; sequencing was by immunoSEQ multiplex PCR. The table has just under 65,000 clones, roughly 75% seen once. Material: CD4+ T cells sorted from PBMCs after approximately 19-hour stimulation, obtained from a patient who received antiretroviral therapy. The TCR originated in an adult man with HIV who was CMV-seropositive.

CDR3 coding DNA: TGCGCCAGCAGCTTGTATGGGACAGCTAGCACAGATACGCAGTATTTT. As protein: CASSLYGTASTDTQYF. This rearrangement joins TRBV5-1 to TRBJ2-3; TRBD1 matches at 7 bases. The CDR3 covers 16 residues. The ends lost 1 base at V and 0 bases at J; junction bases unmatched: 5. Germline V gives CDR1 SGHRS, CDR2 YFSETQ. Using reference TRBV5-1 and TRBJ2-3 for the parts outside the CDR3, the full variable domain is KAGVTQTPRYLIKTRGQQVTLSCSPISGHRSVSWYQQTPGQGLQFLFEYFSETQRNKGNFPGRFSGRQFSNSRSEMNVSTLELGDSALYLCASSLYGTASTDTQYFGPGTRLTVL.